The 30 T cell receptor beta chains below come from one sample, sequenced in a study of shared clonotypes between healthy human individuals (dated by TCRdb to about 2020). Libraries were built with the immunoSEQ multiplex PCR assay. Here the immuneACCESS table is served through TCRdb, limited to in-frame sequences with V and J called. Missing clones are a known gap in these copies; in checked studies unresolved V genes cover under half, and the rest lacks a known reason. In all, the sample holds hundreds of thousands of clones, and over 60% of those were seen once. The biggest ten clones account for 10% to 15% of the sample. Material for sequencing was PBMCs. The receptors derive from a woman between 40 and 55 years old in good health. Some clones in this sample may be carry-over from other donors' samples.

This chain uses TRBV6-5 with TRBJ2-1, with 7 positions matching TRBD2. The ends lost 6 bases at V and 3 bases at J; junction bases unmatched: 8. The CDR3 covers 15 residues. Per the germline V gene, CDR1 is MNHEY and CDR2 is SVGAGI. CDR3 nucleotide sequence: TGTGCCAGCAGGCAGAATACGGGAGGCTACAATGAGCAGTTCTTC. Amino acids: CASRQNTGGYNEQFF.

This chain connects TRBV25-1 to TRBJ2-7; perhaps TRBD1 as D (6 bases). The CDR3 runs 17 residues. V was shortened by 4 bases and J by 0 bases, with 19 bases between the two germline ends. CDR1 is MGHDK and CDR2 is SYGVNS in the germline V gene. CDR3 nucleotides: TGTGCCAGCAGTGTTGAGGGGGAGACAGCGAGCTCCTACGAGCAGTACTTC. It translates to CASSVEGETASSYEQYF.

For the CDR3, the DNA is TGTGCCTTATCTGGGGCCAACGTCCTGACTTTC. It yields the protein CALSGANVLTF. V usage is TRBV30 and J usage is TRBJ2-6; no reliable D call. Between the trimmed V and J ends, which lost 7 bases and 1 base, there was a span of 2 bases. CDR3 length equals 11 residues. The germline CDR1 and CDR2 sequences are GTSNPN and SVGIG (reference sequence).

V gene TRBV29-1 combines with J gene TRBJ2-3, with D possibly matching TRBD1 (6 bases). Germline CDR1 SQVTM, CDR2 ANQGSEA. The CDR3 is made up of 16 amino acids. V lost 3 bases and J lost 0, with 16 bases in between. CDR3 in amino acids: CSVDTSTGISTDTQYF. CDR3 bases: TGCAGCGTTGATACTAGTACAGGGATTAGCACAGATACGCAGTATTTT.

This clone was detected many times. The J gene is TRBJ1-1, the V gene TRBV29-1, with D hard to call. This CDR3 spans 12 amino acids. V was trimmed by 6 bases and J by 6 bases, leaving 14 bases between them. Germline V gives CDR1 SQVTM, CDR2 ANQGSEA. The CDR3 DNA is TGCAGCGTCGTGGTGCGGACGTCTGAAGCTTTCTTT. As protein: CSVVVRTSEAFF.

There are many counts of this clone. The sample has other DNA sequences that encode this CDR3 too. This CDR3 reads CASSEASGPYEQYF. The CDR3 nucleotides read TGTGCCAGCAGTGAGGCTAGCGGACCCTACGAGCAGTACTTC. The chain is built from TRBV2 and TRBJ2-7; the match to TRBD2 covers 7 bases. The CDR3 covers 14 residues. Losses at the gene ends were 3 bases for V and 2 bases for J; bases not matched to a gene: 4. The germline V gene has CDR1 SNHLY and CDR2 FYNNEI. The full variable domain, rest sourced from reference TRBV2 and TRBJ2-7, is EPEVTQTPSHQVTQMGQEVILRCVPISNHLYFYWYRQILGQKVEFLVSFYNNEISEKSEIFDDQFSVERPDGSNFTLKIRSTKLEDSAMYFCASSEASGPYEQYFGPGTRLTVT.

The rearrangement links TRBV4-2 to TRBJ1-5; 7 bases line up with TRBD1. The CDR3 extends over 16 amino acids. CDR1 and CDR2 from the germline V gene are LGHNA and YNFKEQ. Trimming took 1 base from V and 7 from J; bases not matched to a gene: 10. The DNA for the CDR3 is TGTGCCAGCAGCCAAGTATTCCAGGGGGGCGTGCAGCCCCAGCATTTT. Its protein product is CASSQVFQGGVQPQHF.

This clone occurred a few times. The rearrangement uses TRBV7-9 and TRBJ2-7; D gene unclear. The germline V gene has CDR1 SEHNR and CDR2 FQNEAQ (reference sequence). This CDR3 is 13 amino acids long. V lost 1 base, J lost 3 bases, and 7 bases lay in between. This CDR3 is CASSLGRSYEQYF. The DNA for the CDR3 is TGTGCCAGCAGCTTAGGTAGGAGCTACGAGCAGTACTTC.

This clone came up a few times. The same CDR3 is also encoded by other DNA sequences in this sample. The rearrangement uses TRBV11-2 and TRBJ2-2; D gene unclear. The V gene's germline CDR1 is SGHAT and CDR2 FQNNGV. The ends were cut back, 4 bases at V and 5 bases at J, with 5 bases in the middle. This CDR3 has 12 residues. The CDR3 nucleotides are TGTGCCAGCAGCTGGGGTACCGGGGAGCTGTTTTTT. Amino acid sequence: CASSWGTGELFF.

V usage is TRBV7-7 and J usage is TRBJ2-2, with unresolved D. CDR3 length: 16 residues. Deletions cut 1 base from V and 1 base from J, with 10 bases between. Germline V gene data show CDR1 as SSHAT and CDR2 as FNYEAQ (reference sequence). The CDR3 DNA reads TGTGCCAGCAGCTTAGGAAGGGTTAGGAACACCGGGGAGCTGTTTTTT. Translating it yields CASSLGRVRNTGELFF.

This chain joins TRBV9 and TRBJ2-3, with D possibly being TRBD2 (5 bases). The CDR3 runs to 13 residues. Germline CDR1 and CDR2: SGDLS and YYNGEE. V was trimmed by 0 bases and J by 6 bases, leaving 8 bases between them. Written as DNA, the CDR3 is TGTGCCAGCAGCGTAGGAGGGCGGGATACGCAGTATTTT. It encodes CASSVGGRDTQYF.

The gene calls are TRBV28 and TRBJ2-5, with 9 bases aligning to TRBD2. The end of the DNA is better explained by TRBJ2-7, so the J call may be wrong. The CDR3 is 17 amino acids. CDR1 is MDHEN, CDR2 SYDVKM, per germline. In nucleotides, the CDR3 is TGTGCCAGCAGTTTGGGACAAACTAGCGGGCTTGACTACGAGCAGTACTTC. Translating it yields CASSLGQTSGLDYEQYF.

V is TRBV7-6 and J is TRBJ2-7, with TRBD1 matching 8 bases. The V segment lost 0 bases and the J segment 1 base; nucleotides outside the gene matches: 2. The CDR3 loop spans 15 amino acids. CDR1 SGHVS and CDR2 FNYEAQ come from the germline V gene. CDR3: CASSLAYRGSYEQYF. In DNA form, the CDR3 reads TGTGCCAGCAGCTTAGCCTACAGGGGGTCCTACGAGCAGTACTTC.

A word on this clone: A far more abundant clone sits one base away, making this likely a read error. Other DNA sequences within the sample encode an identical CDR3. CDR3 sequence reads: CAWSMGADTQYF. The CDR3 DNA follows: TGTGCCTGGAGTATGGGGGCAGATACGCAGTATTTT. The rearrangement links TRBV30 to TRBJ2-3; D tentatively reads TRBD1 or TRBD2 (5 bases each). The V end was cut by 2 bases, the J end by 4 bases, with 7 bases between. CDR1 is GTSNPN and CDR2 is SVGIG in the germline V gene (reference sequence). The CDR3 is 12 amino acids.

The genes are TRBV6-5 and TRBJ2-1; 7 bases match TRBD2. Losses at the gene ends were 2 bases for V and 7 bases for J; bases not matched to a gene: 8. The germline CDR1 and CDR2 sequences are MNHEY and SVGAGI. The CDR3 is made up of 15 amino acids. CDR3 in amino acids: CASSYRAGTGNEQFF. CDR3 bases: TGTGCCAGCAGTTACCGAGCGGGAACGGGAAATGAGCAGTTCTTC.

CDR3 DNA sequence: TGTGCCAGCAGCCCCGGAGGGGGGTCCTACGAGCAGTACTTC. It encodes CASSPGGGSYEQYF. This chain joins TRBV5-6 and TRBJ2-7; either TRBD1 or TRBD2 may fit D (6 bases each). This CDR3 comprises 14 residues. Deletions cut 4 bases from V and 1 base from J, with 12 bases between. CDR1 and CDR2 (germline): SGHDT, YYEEEE.

Points on this clone: It differs at one base from a far larger clone, so likely a read error. The V gene is TRBV29-1, the J gene TRBJ1-5; no definite D call. The CDR3 runs to 14 residues. CDR1 SQVTM and CDR2 ANQGSEA come from the germline V gene. Trimming took 4 bases from V and 3 from J, leaving 13 bases between them. CDR3 loop: CSVGEQYNNQPQHF. DNA of the CDR3: TGCAGCGTTGGAGAGCAATATAACAATCAGCCCCAGCATTTT.

This chain uses TRBV27 with TRBJ1-2, with D maybe TRBD1 (6 bases). Trimming cost V 5 bases and J 2 bases, with 18 bases left between them. Per germline, CDR1 MNHEY and CDR2 SMNVEV (reference sequence). The CDR3 consists of 16 residues. CDR3 region: CASSILFEGGNYGYTF. CDR3 in DNA: TGTGCCAGCAGTATTCTCTTTGAGGGGGGGAACTATGGCTACACCTTC.

The chain uses TRBV5-1 and TRBJ2-7; D may be TRBD2 (5 bases). Trimming removed 1 base from V and 2 bases from J, with 10 bases in between. CDR1 and CDR2 (germline): SGHRS, YFSETQ. CDR3 length: 14 amino acids. The CDR3 DNA reads as TGCGCCAGCAGCTTGACCGCAGCGGCCTACGAGCAGTACTTC. Its translation: CASSLTAAAYEQYF.

The chain recombines TRBV5-4 with TRBJ2-1; D is unclear. This CDR3 is built from 12 residues. The V end was cut by 1 base, the J end by 7 bases, with 6 bases between. Looked up from germline, CDR1 is SGHNT and CDR2 is YYREEE (reference sequence). The CDR3 sequence is CASSLLENEQFF. Written as DNA, the CDR3 is TGTGCCAGCAGCTTGTTAGAGAATGAGCAGTTCTTC.

This clone was counted between two and nine times. V usage is TRBV4-2 and J usage is TRBJ1-4; TRBD1 might be the D (5 bases). Germline CDR1 reads LGHNA; CDR2 reads YNFKEQ. The CDR3 covers 15 residues. V lost 0 bases, J lost 8 bases, and 13 bases lay in between. CDR3 loop: CASSQEGGAGEKLFF. The CDR3 DNA sequence: TGTGCCAGCAGCCAAGAGGGAGGGGCTGGGGAAAAACTGTTTTTT.

The rearrangement links TRBV7-9 to TRBJ1-5; D call uncertain. The CDR3 is 13 residues long. V lost 3 bases, J lost 1 base, and 4 bases lay in between. The germline CDR1 and CDR2 sequences are SEHNR and FQNEAQ (reference sequence). The CDR3 nucleotides read TGTGCCAGCAGCTTTGAAAGCAATCAGCCCCAGCATTTT. This translates into CASSFESNQPQHF.

The chain joins TRBV7-8 to TRBJ1-1; 7 positions match TRBD1. CDR3 length: 15 residues. J gave up 4 bases and V 0 bases, and 5 bases lay outside the gene matches. CDR1 SGHVS and CDR2 FQNEAQ come from the germline V gene. This chain's CDR3 is CASSLAQGWGTEAFF. CDR3 in DNA: TGTGCCAGCAGCTTAGCACAGGGGTGGGGCACTGAAGCTTTCTTT.

This clone occurred a few times. The chain has TRBV18 and TRBJ2-7, with D perhaps TRBD1 (5 bases). V was cut by 2 bases and J by 6 bases, with 14 bases left in between. There are 14 residues in the CDR3. Per the germline V gene, CDR1 is KGHSH and CDR2 is LQKENI. DNA for the CDR3: TGTGCCAGCTCACCAGGGCAGGGAAGGAGCGAGCAGTACTTC. Protein: CASSPGQGRSEQYF.

The chain couples TRBV6-1 to TRBJ2-4; D may be TRBD2 (6 bases). With 5 bases removed from V and 2 bases from J, the gap between germline ends came to 13 bases. Germline V gives CDR1 MNHNS, CDR2 SASEGT. The CDR3 contains 15 residues. The CDR3 protein is CASSTREGTKNIQYF. The CDR3 DNA sequence: TGTGCCAGCAGTACGCGGGAAGGGACCAAAAACATTCAGTACTTC.

J is TRBJ2-1 and V is TRBV5-4; weak D call: TRBD1 (5 bases). V lost 1 base and J 2 bases, leaving 10 bases between the germline ends. This CDR3 is built from 15 residues. Germline values: CDR1 SGHNT, CDR2 YYREEE (reference sequence). The CDR3, as DNA: TGTGCCAGCAGCTTGAACAGGAGCCCCTACAATGAGCAGTTCTTC. Translation gives CASSLNRSPYNEQFF.

Note on this clone: Sequence at one end of the junction differs from germline and may be a read error. The chain joins TRBV7-6 to TRBJ1-5; tentative D call: TRBD1 (6 bases). This CDR3 has 14 residues. Germline V gene lookup returns CDR1 SGHVS and CDR2 FNYEAQ. In DNA form, the CDR3 reads TGTGCCAGCAACTTAGGGGGTAGCAATCAGCCCCAGCATTTT. Translation: CASNLGGSNQPQHF.

V and J are TRBV6-5 and TRBJ2-5; TRBD2 is a possible D gene (5 bases). The J call may be incorrect, as the DNA end agrees better with TRBJ2-7. The CDR3 is 12 amino acids. Germline assignment: CDR1 MNHEY and CDR2 SVGAGI. The CDR3 here is CASSTDWNEQYF. The CDR3 coding sequence is TGTGCCAGCAGTACGGACTGGAACGAGCAGTACTTC.

The chain links TRBV9 to TRBJ2-3, with 8 bases matching TRBD1. The germline V gene has CDR1 SGDLS and CDR2 YYNGEE. The CDR3 extends over 16 amino acids. J lost 1 base, V lost 3 bases, and 7 bases had no gene match. CDR3 in amino acids: CASSARQGMGTDTQYF. CDR3 nucleotide sequence: TGTGCCAGCAGCGCCAGACAGGGGATGGGCACAGATACGCAGTATTTT.

This rearrangement joins TRBV5-4 to TRBJ2-7; D possibly uses TRBD1 or TRBD2 (5 bases each). From germline, CDR1 is SGHNT and CDR2 YYREEE (reference sequence). Trimming left V 5 bases short and J 6 bases short, with 15 bases between. CDR3 length equals 13 residues. In DNA, the CDR3 is TGTGCCAGCAGGTCCACGGTTGGGGGCGAGCAGTACTTC. The encoded protein is CASRSTVGGEQYF.